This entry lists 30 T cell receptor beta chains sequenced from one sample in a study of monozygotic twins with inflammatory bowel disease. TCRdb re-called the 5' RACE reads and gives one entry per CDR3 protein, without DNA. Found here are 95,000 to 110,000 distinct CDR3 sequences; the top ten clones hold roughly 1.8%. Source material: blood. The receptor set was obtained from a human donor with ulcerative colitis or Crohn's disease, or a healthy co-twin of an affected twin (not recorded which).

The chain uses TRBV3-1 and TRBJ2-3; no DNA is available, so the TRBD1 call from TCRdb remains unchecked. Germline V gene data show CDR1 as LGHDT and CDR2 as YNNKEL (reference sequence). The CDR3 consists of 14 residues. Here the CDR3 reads CASSRQGARDTQYF.

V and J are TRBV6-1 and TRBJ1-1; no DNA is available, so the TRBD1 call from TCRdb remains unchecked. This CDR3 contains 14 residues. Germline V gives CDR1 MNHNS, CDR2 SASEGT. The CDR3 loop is CASSDRGRRTEAFF.

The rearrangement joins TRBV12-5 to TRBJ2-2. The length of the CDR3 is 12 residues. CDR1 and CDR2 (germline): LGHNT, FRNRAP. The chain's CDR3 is CASGLSAGELFF.

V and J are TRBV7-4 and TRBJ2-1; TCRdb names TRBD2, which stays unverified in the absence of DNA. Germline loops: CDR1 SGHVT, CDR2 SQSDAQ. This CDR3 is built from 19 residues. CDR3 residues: CASSLCSGGLSRSYNEQFF.

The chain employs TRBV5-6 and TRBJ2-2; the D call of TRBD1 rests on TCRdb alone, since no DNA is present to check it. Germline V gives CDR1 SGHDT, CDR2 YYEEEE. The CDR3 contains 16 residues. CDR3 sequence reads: CASSLVEQVNTGELFF.

CDR3: CASSSRGGALAQHF. The V and J genes are TRBV7-2 and TRBJ1-5; absent DNA, TCRdb's TRBD1 call cannot be checked. This CDR3 is built from 14 residues. Germline V lookup: CDR1 SGHTA, CDR2 FQGNSA.

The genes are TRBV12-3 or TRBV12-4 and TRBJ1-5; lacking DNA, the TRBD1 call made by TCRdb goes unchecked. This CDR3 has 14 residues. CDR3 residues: CASSFQGGNQPQHF.

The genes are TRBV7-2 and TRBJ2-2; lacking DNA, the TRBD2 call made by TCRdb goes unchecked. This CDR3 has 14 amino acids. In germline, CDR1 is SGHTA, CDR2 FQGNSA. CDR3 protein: CASSRDYNTGELFF.

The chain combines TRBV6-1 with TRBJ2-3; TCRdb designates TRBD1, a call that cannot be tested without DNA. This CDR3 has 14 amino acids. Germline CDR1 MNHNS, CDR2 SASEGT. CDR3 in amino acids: CASSRDRGTDTQYF.

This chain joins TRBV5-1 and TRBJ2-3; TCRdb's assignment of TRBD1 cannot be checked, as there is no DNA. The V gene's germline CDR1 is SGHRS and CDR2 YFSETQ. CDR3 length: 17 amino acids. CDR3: CASSLVVLGGSTDTQYF.

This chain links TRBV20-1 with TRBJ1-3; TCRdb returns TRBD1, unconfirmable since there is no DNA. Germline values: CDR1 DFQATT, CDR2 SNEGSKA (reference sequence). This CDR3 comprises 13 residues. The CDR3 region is CSAREAGSVTIYF.

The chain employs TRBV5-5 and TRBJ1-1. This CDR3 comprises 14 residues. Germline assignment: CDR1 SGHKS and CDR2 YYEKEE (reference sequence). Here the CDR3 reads CASSVEERDTEAFF.

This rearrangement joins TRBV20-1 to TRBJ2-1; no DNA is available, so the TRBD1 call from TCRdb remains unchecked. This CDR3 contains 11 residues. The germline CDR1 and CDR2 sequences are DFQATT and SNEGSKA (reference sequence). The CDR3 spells CSGTSNNEQFF.

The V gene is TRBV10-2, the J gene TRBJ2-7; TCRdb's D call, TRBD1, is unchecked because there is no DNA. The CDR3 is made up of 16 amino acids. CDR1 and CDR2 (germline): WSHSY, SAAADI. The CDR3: CASSFPPPSNLYEQYF.

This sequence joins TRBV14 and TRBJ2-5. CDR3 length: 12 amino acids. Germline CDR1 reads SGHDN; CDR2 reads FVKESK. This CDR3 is CASSQATGTQYF.

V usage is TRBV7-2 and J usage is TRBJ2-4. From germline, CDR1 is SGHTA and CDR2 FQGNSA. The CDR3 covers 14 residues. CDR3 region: CASSLGLAKNIQYF.

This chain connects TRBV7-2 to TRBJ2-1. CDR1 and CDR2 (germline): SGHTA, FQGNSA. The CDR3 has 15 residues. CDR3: CASSLSGGDYNEQFF.

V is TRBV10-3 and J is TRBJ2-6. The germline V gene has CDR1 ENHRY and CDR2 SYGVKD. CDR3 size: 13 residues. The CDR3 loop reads CAISEGGANVLTF.

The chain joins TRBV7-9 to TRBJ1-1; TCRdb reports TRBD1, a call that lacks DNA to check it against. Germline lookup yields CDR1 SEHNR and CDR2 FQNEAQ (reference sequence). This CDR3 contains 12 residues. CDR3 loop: CASSWGQVEAFF.

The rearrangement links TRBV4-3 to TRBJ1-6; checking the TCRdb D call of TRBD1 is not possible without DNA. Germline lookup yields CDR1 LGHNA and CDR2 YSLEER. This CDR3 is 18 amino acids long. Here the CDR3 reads CASSQVHGGDTDNSPLHF.

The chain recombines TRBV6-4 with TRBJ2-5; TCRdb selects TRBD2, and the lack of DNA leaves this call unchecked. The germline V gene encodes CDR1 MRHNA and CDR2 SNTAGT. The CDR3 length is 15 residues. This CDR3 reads CASSEEGLAGETQYF.

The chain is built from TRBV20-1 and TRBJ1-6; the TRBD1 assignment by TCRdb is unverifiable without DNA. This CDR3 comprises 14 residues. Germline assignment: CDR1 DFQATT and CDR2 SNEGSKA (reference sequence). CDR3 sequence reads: CSARKGQNNSPLHF.

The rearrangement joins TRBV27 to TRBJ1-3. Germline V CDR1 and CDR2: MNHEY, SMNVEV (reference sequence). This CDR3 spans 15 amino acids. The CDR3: CASSLTSSSGNTIYF.

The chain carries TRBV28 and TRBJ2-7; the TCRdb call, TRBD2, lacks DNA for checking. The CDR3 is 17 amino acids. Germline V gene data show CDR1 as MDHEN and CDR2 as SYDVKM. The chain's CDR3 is CASRLVFAEARAYEQYF.

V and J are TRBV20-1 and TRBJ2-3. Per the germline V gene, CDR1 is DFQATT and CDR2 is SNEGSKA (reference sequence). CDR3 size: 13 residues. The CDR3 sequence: CSAPTASTDTQYF.

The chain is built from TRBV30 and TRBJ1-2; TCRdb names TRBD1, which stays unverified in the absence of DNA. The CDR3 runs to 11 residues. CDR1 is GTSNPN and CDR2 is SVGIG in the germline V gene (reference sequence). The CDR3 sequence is CAWSFRAGYTF.

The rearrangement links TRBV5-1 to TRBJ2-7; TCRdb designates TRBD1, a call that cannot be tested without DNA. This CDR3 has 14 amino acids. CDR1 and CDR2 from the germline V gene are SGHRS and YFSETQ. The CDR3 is CASSVGQGGYEQYF.

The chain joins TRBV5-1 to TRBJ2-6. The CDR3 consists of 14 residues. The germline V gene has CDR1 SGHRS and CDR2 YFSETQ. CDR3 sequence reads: CASVDVSGANVLTF.

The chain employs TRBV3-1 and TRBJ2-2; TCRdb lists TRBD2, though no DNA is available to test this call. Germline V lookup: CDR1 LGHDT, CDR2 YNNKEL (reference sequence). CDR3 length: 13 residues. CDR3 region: CASSRLPAGELFF.

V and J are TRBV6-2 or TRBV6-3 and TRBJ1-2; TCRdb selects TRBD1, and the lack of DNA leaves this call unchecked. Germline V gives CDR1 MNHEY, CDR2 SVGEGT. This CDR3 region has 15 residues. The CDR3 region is CASSSWPGTEIGYTF.